This T cell receptor beta chain emerged from a study of CD8 T cells in Susac syndrome. Sequencing of TCR beta drew on CD8+ and CD4+ T cells from blood. While serving as controls, healthy donors were matched for age and sex. Through negative isolation, CD4+ and CD8+ T cells were obtained, while TEMRA cells were enriched using FACS. Reverse transcription of roughly 0.5 to 1 ug RNA used random hexamers. Across 54 Vbeta and 13 Jbeta, TCR beta CDR3 was amplified with immunoSEQ multiplex PCR. TCRdb reanalysed the immunoSEQ multiplex PCR reads using MiXCR and keeps one entry per CDR3 protein. In the table there are roughly 80,000 distinct CDR3 sequences, 94% of which are singletons. Germline V lookup: CDR1 MNHNS, CDR2 SASEGT. This CDR3 spans 11 amino acids. The V end was cut by 7 bases, the J end by 4 bases, with 5 bases between.

This clonotype originated in a human donor in good health. The rearrangement joins TRBV6-1 to TRBJ2-1; no clear D gene. The specimen was CD8+ T cells from PBMCs. The CDR3 DNA is TGTGCCAGCATCCTATACAATGAGCAGTTCTTC. Its protein is CASILYNEQFF.